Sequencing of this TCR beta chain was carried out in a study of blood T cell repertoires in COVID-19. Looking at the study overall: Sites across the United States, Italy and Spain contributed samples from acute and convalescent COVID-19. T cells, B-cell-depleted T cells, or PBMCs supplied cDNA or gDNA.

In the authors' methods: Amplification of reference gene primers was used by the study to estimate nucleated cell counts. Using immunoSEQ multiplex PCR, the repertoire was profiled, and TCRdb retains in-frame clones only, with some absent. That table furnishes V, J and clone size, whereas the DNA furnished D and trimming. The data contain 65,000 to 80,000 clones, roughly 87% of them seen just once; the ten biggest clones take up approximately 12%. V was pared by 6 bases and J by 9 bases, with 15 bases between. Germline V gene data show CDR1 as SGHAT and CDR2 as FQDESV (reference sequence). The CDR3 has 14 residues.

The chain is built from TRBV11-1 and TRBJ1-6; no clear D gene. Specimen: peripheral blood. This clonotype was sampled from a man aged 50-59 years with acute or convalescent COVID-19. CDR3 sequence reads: CASRLGAASSPLHF. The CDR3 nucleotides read TGTGCCAGCAGATTGGGTGCGGCGAGTTCACCCCTCCACTTT. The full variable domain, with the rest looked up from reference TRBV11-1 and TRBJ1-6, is EAEVAQSPRYKITEKSQAVAFWCDPISGHATLYWYRQILGQGPELLVQFQDESVVDDSQLPKDRFSAERLKGVDSTLKIQPAELGDSAMYLCASRLGAASSPLHFGNGTRLTVT.